This entry concerns a single T cell receptor (beta chain). The antigen this receptor binds is unknown. Base qualities were left out, and no much larger clone turns up one base away. The data are from a study of T cell responses to AZD1222 COVID-19 vaccine (dated by TCRdb to the early 2020s). About the study as a whole: TCR sequencing was performed for roughly 240 trial participants, of whom 200 to 220 were given two doses of AZD1222 and around 25 were given two doses of MenACWY control vaccine. Trial participants were enrolled by age into 18-55, 56-69 and 70-plus year subgroups, with about 150, 28 and 57 TCR-sequenced participants respectively.

The time point tag for this specimen amounts to: about 28 days (+/-7) after the second vaccine dose. AZD1222 recipients whose second dose came at about 4 weeks and those whose second dose came at about 12 weeks were combined into one group, since spike-specific TCR depth and breadth did not differ between the two schedules. Vaccinee samples came from UK trials COV001 and COV002, including a single-blind randomized controlled phase 2/3 trial of AZD1222 (ChAdOx1 nCoV-19) in healthy adults. For TCRbeta chain sequencing, PBMC samples from trial participants were taken at day 0 and at day 28 after the second dose. The CDR3 regions of human TCRbeta chains were subjected to immunosequencing. Processing in the source paper ran as follows. TCRs in the repertoires were compared against a reference library of SARS-CoV-2-specific TCRs that had been generated with the MIRA antigen-specificity platform. Breadth was defined as the fraction of unique TCRs that were SARS-CoV-2-associated. Depth was defined as the fraction of total T cells that were SARS-CoV-2-associated. Using the MIRA data, every spike-specific TCR was mapped to the spike region that the TCR reacted to and assigned to either a CD4 or a CD8 class. Log10-transformed breadth and depth values were compared by one-way ANOVA with Sidak's multiple comparisons tests. The clones in this table, taken by TCRdb from immuneACCESS, are in-frame only. Not every clone is retained; where verified, under half of the shortfall comes from an unresolved V gene, and the cause of the rest is unknown. D and trimming come from the DNA, and the V and J calls and clone size come from that table. The sample includes 150,000 or so clones, with 80% to 95% observed a single time. In total, the top ten clones hold 3.6% of the sample.

Trimming takes 3 bases off V and 3 bases off J; junction bases not matched to a gene: 2. The CDR3 starts with the cysteine, ends with the phenylalanine, and has 14 residues. Of all the DNA, just the CDR3 is kept, 42 bases in frame from base 1. CDR1 LGHDT and CDR2 YNNKEL were looked up in the germline V gene (reference sequence). Points the paper makes about the study in general: Reportedly, close to half of the unique spike-specific TCRs recognized epitopes lying outside the regions that are mutated in the B.1.351 and B.1.1.7 variants. In the small 56-69-year group, the increase in depth fell short of significance, most likely because of low power. After two AZD1222 doses, spike-specific TCR breadth and depth were significantly higher than at day 0 and than in MenACWY recipients. Only five to seven AZD1222 recipients were SARS-CoV-2 seropositive at baseline, limiting conclusions about previously exposed vaccinees. Because no day 14 peak-response samples were available, repertoires were characterized only after the peak T cell response. The whole spike protein was spanned by vaccine-associated CD4 TCRs, and dominant responses were seen in regions 160-218 and 743-854. Participants were mostly white British, with more females than males. The authors suggested clonal diversity may have been underestimated.

This TCR came from an adult who received the AZD1222 COVID-19 vaccine. The rearranged chain carries TRBV3-1 (or the pseudogene TRBV3-2) and TRBJ2-5; 9 central bases correspond to TRBD1. This specimen was peripheral blood, taken 28 days after the second AZD1222 dose. Here the CDR3 is given as CASSHWDREETQYF. The nucleotide sequence reads as follows: TGTGCCAGCAGCCACTGGGACAGGGAAGAGACCCAGTACTTC.